This T cell receptor beta chain was captured by sequencing in a study of beta chain features in type 1 diabetes. Whole-study findings and limits: Type 1 diabetes patients showed a moderate but significant shortening of TCRB CDR3s in all four CD4+ subsets.

The study reverse transcribed the entire isolated RNA, so it sequenced expressed TCRB transcripts. Read counts averaged approximately 3.5 million for samples of naive, central memory and regulatory T cells. TCRdb keeps only in-frame clones here, not all; method: immunoSEQ multiplex PCR. The table lists hundreds of thousands of clones, around 15% of them singletons. This clone was seen more than once but under ten times. Its target is unknown. The TCR comes from a man aged 18 to 30 with type 1 diabetes. Material for sequencing was naive CD4+ T cells from blood.

Written as DNA, the CDR3 is TGTGCCAGCAGCAAAACGGGACAGTCTGAGGAGACCCAGTACTTC. This encodes CASSKTGQSEETQYF. The rearrangement uses TRBV21-1 and TRBJ2-5; the table's D gene call, TRBD1, was not cross checked with the DNA. TRBV21-1 is given as a pseudogene. The CDR3 is made up of 15 amino acids.